These 23 T cell receptor beta chains share one sample of origin, sequenced in a study of blood T cell repertoires in COVID-19. This table comes from immunoSEQ multiplex PCR, and its TCRdb copy is limited to in-frame clones, with some not included. This sample has approximately 400,000 clones, with 91% found just once. The sample consisted of PBMCs or T cells enriched from blood (not recorded which). These receptors originate from a woman aged 35 to 49 who had been exposed to COVID-19.

J is TRBJ2-1 and V is TRBV7-8; D is uncertain. The germline V gene has CDR1 SGHVS and CDR2 FQNEAQ. CDR3 length: 13 amino acids. The V end lost 4 bases, the J end lost 5 bases, and 9 bases lay between the germline ends. The CDR3 DNA reads TGTGCCAGCAGCTATCAGGATCACAATGAGCAGTTCTTC. Its protein product is CASSYQDHNEQFF. The variable domain in full, with the rest retrieved from reference TRBV7-8 and TRBJ2-1, is GAGVSQSPRYKVAKRGQDVALRCDPISGHVSLFWYQQALGQGPEFLTYFQNEAQLDKSGLPSDRFFAERPEGSVSTLKIQRTQQEDSAVYLCASSYQDHNEQFFGPGTRLTVL.

This CDR3 reads CASSPLSTGGPPGEQFF. In DNA, the CDR3 is TGTGCCAGCAGTCCCCTCAGCACGGGGGGGCCACCCGGTGAGCAGTTCTTC. The chain is built from TRBV27 and TRBJ2-1; 8 positions match TRBD2. Per germline, CDR1 MNHEY and CDR2 SMNVEV (reference sequence). CDR3 length: 17 amino acids. J was trimmed by 9 bases and V by 5 bases; bases with no gene match: 18.

This clone showed up just once. J is TRBJ1-5 and V is TRBV6-1; D call uncertain. Germline CDR1 is MNHNS and CDR2 is SASEGT. Deletions cut 1 base from V and 7 bases from J, with 14 bases between. This CDR3 has 15 residues. The DNA for the CDR3 is TGTGCCAGCAGTGAAGTCCTATCTGAGGTACAGCCCCAGCATTTT. Its protein product is CASSEVLSEVQPQHF.

The V gene is TRBV7-8, the J gene TRBJ1-2; 9 bases map to TRBD1. The CDR3 loop spans 15 amino acids. Trimming cost V 4 bases and J 6 bases; bases outside gene matches: 9. Germline CDR1 SGHVS, CDR2 FQNEAQ. The CDR3 loop reads CASSSRGTGKNGYTF. CDR3 nucleotides: TGTGCCAGCAGCTCAAGAGGGACAGGGAAAAATGGCTACACCTTC.

The J gene is TRBJ2-3, the V gene TRBV7-2; tentative D call: TRBD2 (6 bases). This CDR3 has 15 amino acids. Germline V gene sequence: CDR1 SGHTA, CDR2 FQGNSA. Deletions cut 5 bases from V and 5 bases from J, with 17 bases between. The CDR3 region has the DNA TGTGCCAGCAGCCCCTCAGACGGGGGTGAAGATACGCAGTATTTT. Residues: CASSPSDGGEDTQYF.

The genes are TRBV11-2 and TRBJ2-1; D is perhaps TRBD2 (5 bases). The length of the CDR3 is 14 residues. Trimming pared 1 base from V and 6 bases from J, leaving 10 bases between. Germline assignment: CDR1 SGHAT and CDR2 FQNNGV. Here the CDR3 DNA reads TGTGCCAGCAGCTTAGGCCCTGAGGGCAATGAGCAGTTCTTC. It encodes CASSLGPEGNEQFF.

The chain combines TRBV11-3 with TRBJ1-4, with 9 nucleotides matching TRBD1. V lost 5 bases, J lost 8 bases, and 12 bases stayed unmatched. CDR3 size: 16 residues. Germline CDR1 is SGHNT and CDR2 is YENEEA. In nucleotides, the CDR3 is TGTGCCAGCAGCGCACGTCCGGGACAGGGTAGGGAAAAACTGTTTTTT. Protein: CASSARPGQGREKLFF.

This rearrangement joins TRBV7-2 to TRBJ1-5, with 9 bases matching TRBD1. Germline CDR1 reads SGHTA; CDR2 reads FQGNSA. The CDR3 is made up of 16 amino acids. The J segment lost 6 bases and the V segment lost 2 bases, leaving 8 bases of the junction unmatched. The CDR3 spells CASSLFDRGIIQPQHF. DNA for the CDR3: TGTGCCAGCAGCTTATTCGACAGGGGGATCATTCAGCCCCAGCATTTT.

CDR3 DNA sequence: TGTGCCAGTAGTATGACTAGCGGGGGCCTCCAGTACTTC. It specifies CASSMTSGGLQYF. This chain uses TRBV19 with TRBJ2-5; the match to TRBD2 covers 12 bases. CDR3 length equals 13 residues. Germline V lookup: CDR1 LNHDA, CDR2 SQIVND (reference sequence). V lost 3 bases and J lost 10; bases outside the gene matches: 3. Variable domain in full (rest from reference TRBV19 and TRBJ2-5): DGGITQSPKYLFRKEGQNVTLSCEQNLNHDAMYWYRQDPGQGLRLIYYSQIVNDFQKGDIAEGYSVSREKKESFPLTVTSAQKNPTAFYLCASSMTSGGLQYFGPGTRLLVL.

The V and J genes are TRBV7-3 and TRBJ1-4; D possibly corresponds to TRBD1 (6 bases). V lost 2 bases and J 0 bases, leaving 19 bases between the germline ends. The CDR3 consists of 19 residues. Per germline, CDR1 SGHTA and CDR2 FQGTGA. The chain's CDR3 is CASSLLRMRGNATNEKLFF. The DNA for the CDR3 is TGTGCCAGCAGCTTACTACGCATGAGGGGGAATGCAACTAATGAAAAACTGTTTTTT.

The chain has TRBV15 and TRBJ2-7, with 7 bases identical to TRBD1. The junction had 9 bases not matched to a gene; V was cut back by 0 bases and J by 1 base. The CDR3 loop spans 17 amino acids. From germline, CDR1 is LNHNV and CDR2 YYDKDF (reference sequence). As DNA, the CDR3 is TGTGCCACCAGCAGAGATCAAGGGACAGCCGTTTCCTACGAGCAGTACTTC. This encodes CATSRDQGTAVSYEQYF.

The chain employs TRBV11-3 and TRBJ2-2, with 14 bases identical to TRBD2. V dropped 10 bases and J dropped 5; count of bases not matched to a gene: 9. In germline, CDR1 is SGHNT, CDR2 YENEEA. CDR3 length: 16 residues. The DNA for the CDR3 is TGTGCCACCAGACTAGCGGGAGGGTTTATAACCGGGGAGCTGTTTTTT. Its translation is CATRLAGGFITGELFF.

V is TRBV24-1 and J is TRBJ2-5; the match to TRBD1 covers 9 bases. CDR1 and CDR2 from the germline V gene are KGHDR and SFDVKD. The CDR3 has 15 amino acids. Losses at the gene ends were 3 bases for V and 2 bases for J; bases not matched to a gene: 3. The CDR3 spells CATSDPTGGQETQYF. CDR3 nucleotides: TGTGCCACCAGTGATCCGACAGGGGGTCAAGAGACCCAGTACTTC.

The chain recombines TRBV12-3 or TRBV12-4 with TRBJ1-1; D call uncertain. The CDR3 spans 12 residues. The germline V and J ends were trimmed by 3 bases and 8 bases, with 10 bases remaining between them. The CDR3 reads CASSFPSGEAFF. CDR3 DNA sequence: TGTGCCAGCAGTTTCCCTAGCGGAGAAGCTTTCTTT.

This clone was seen once. The CDR3 DNA is TGTGCCAGCAGCTCGGGACAGGGGCCAACAGAGCCCCAGCATTTT. Its translation is CASSSGQGPTEPQHF. The V call is TRBV7-2, the J call TRBJ1-5; 10 nucleotides match TRBD1. The CDR3 is 15 residues long. Per the germline V gene, CDR1 is SGHTA and CDR2 is FQGNSA. The ends lost 4 bases at V and 8 bases at J; junction bases unmatched: 8. The full variable domain, in which reference TRBV7-2 and TRBJ1-5 provide the parts outside the CDR3, is GAGVSQSPSNKVTEKGKDVELRCDPISGHTALYWYRQSLGQGLEFLIYFQGNSAPDKSGLPSDRFSAERTGGSVSTLTIQRTQQEDSAVYLCASSSGQGPTEPQHFGDGTRLSIL.

V and J are TRBV7-6 and TRBJ2-7, with D maybe TRBD2 (6 bases). The germline V gene encodes CDR1 SGHVS and CDR2 FNYEAQ. Trimming shortened V by 1 base and J by 3 bases, and 13 bases separated the two germline ends. The CDR3 is made up of 15 amino acids. CDR3 sequence reads: CASSLGGGLRYEQYF. The CDR3 bases are TGTGCCAGCAGCTTAGGGGGAGGCCTCCGCTACGAGCAGTACTTC.

This chain connects TRBV21-1 to TRBJ1-4; no check of the table's D call, TRBD1, against the DNA was made. TRBV21-1 is listed as a pseudogene. The CDR3 is made up of 15 amino acids. The CDR3 coding sequence is TGTGCCAGCAGCAAACTTCGACAGGGGGGTGAAAAACTGTTTTTT. This codes for CASSKLRQGGEKLFF.

The genes are TRBV10-3 and TRBJ1-2; D unclear. Trimming shortened V by 7 bases and J by 0 bases, and 9 bases separated the two germline ends. Germline CDR1 is ENHRY and CDR2 is SYGVKD. This CDR3 has 13 amino acids. This CDR3 reads CAITYGSNYGYTF. In nucleotides, the CDR3 is TGTGCCATCACATACGGTTCTAACTATGGCTACACCTTC.

J is TRBJ1-6 and V is TRBV15; 9 bases align to TRBD1. Germline V gene sequence: CDR1 LNHNV, CDR2 YYDKDF (reference sequence). CDR3 size: 18 residues. The V segment lost 0 bases and the J segment 10 bases; nucleotides outside the gene matches: 13. This CDR3 reads CATSRDPLMGTGRSPLHF. The CDR3 DNA follows: TGTGCCACCAGCAGAGACCCACTAATGGGGACAGGGCGATCACCCCTCCACTTT.

This clone came up once. The V gene is TRBV19, the J gene TRBJ1-1; 8 bases fit TRBD1. Germline loops: CDR1 LNHDA, CDR2 SQIVND (reference sequence). With 5 bases clipped from V and 5 bases from J, the junction kept 10 bases outside the gene matches. There are 15 residues in the CDR3. In DNA form, the CDR3 reads TGTGCCAGTAGTCCTCGGACAGGGTCGAATACTGAAGCTTTCTTT. Translation: CASSPRTGSNTEAFF.

This rearrangement joins TRBV5-4 to TRBJ2-7; D might be TRBD1 (5 bases). There are 12 residues in the CDR3. Germline V lookup: CDR1 SGHNT, CDR2 YYREEE (reference sequence). Trimming cost V 2 bases and J 4 bases, with 7 bases left between them. The CDR3 DNA reads TGTGCCAGCAGCTTCCCAGGGTACGAGCAGTACTTC. Protein sequence: CASSFPGYEQYF.

The chain joins TRBV10-3 to TRBJ1-1; no reliable D call. CDR3 length: 15 amino acids. Germline V gives CDR1 ENHRY, CDR2 SYGVKD. V shed 3 bases and J shed 2 bases, with 13 bases lying between them. The CDR3 region is CAISDYLGSNTEAFF. CDR3 nucleotide sequence: TGTGCCATCAGTGATTATCTGGGCAGCAACACTGAAGCTTTCTTT.

This chain uses TRBV25-1 with TRBJ1-4, with 9 bases identical to TRBD1. The CDR3 is 16 amino acids. The ends lost 7 bases at V and 8 bases at J; junction bases unmatched: 14. From germline, CDR1 is MGHDK and CDR2 SYGVNS. Here the CDR3 DNA reads TGTGCCAGCACCAAGGGGGACAGGGTGGTTGGGGAAAAACTGTTTTTT. It is translated as CASTKGDRVVGEKLFF.